Listed below are T cell receptor beta chains from one sample, sequenced in a study of shared clonotypes between healthy human individuals. TCRdb keeps only in-frame clones here, not all; method: immunoSEQ multiplex PCR. The data show approximately 1.9 million clones, 90% to 95% seen once. Sequences were obtained from naive CD8+ T cells from PBMCs. The origin of the receptors is a man between 18 and 29 years old in good health. Some clones in this sample may be carry-over from other donors' samples. The CDR3 runs from the conserved cysteine through the conserved F or W. Each record gives: J gene, clone size, D gene, V gene, CDR3 protein, CDR3 DNA. D genes are given only for firm matches. Size is stated for part of the rows, as once, few or many counts, or as a class when the clone is expanded.

j_gene: TRBJ1-3
abundance: few
d_gene: .
v_gene: TRBV11-2
CDR3aa: CASSFFGPGNTIYF
CDR3nt: TGTGCCAGCAGCTTTTTTGGTCCTGGAAACACCATATATTTT

j_gene: TRBJ1-2
abundance: .
d_gene: .
v_gene: TRBV27
CDR3aa: CASSWTPNYGYTF
CDR3nt: TGTGCCAGCAGCTGGACCCCGAACTATGGCTACACCTTC

j_gene: TRBJ2-1
abundance: .
d_gene: TRBD2
v_gene: TRBV28
CDR3aa: CASSIPGTSGSESEQFF
CDR3nt: TGTGCCAGCAGTATCCCGGGGACTAGCGGGAGTGAGAGTGAGCAGTTCTTC

j_gene: TRBJ1-2
abundance: once
d_gene: TRBD1
v_gene: TRBV6-5
CDR3aa: CASRGTGDGYTF
CDR3nt: TGTGCCAGCCGAGGGACAGGGGATGGCTACACCTTC

j_gene: TRBJ2-1
abundance: .
d_gene: .
v_gene: TRBV15
CDR3aa: CATSTLRGGNNEQFF
CDR3nt: TGTGCCACCAGCACCCTCAGAGGGGGAAACAATGAGCAGTTCTTC

j_gene: TRBJ2-1
abundance: .
d_gene: TRBD2
v_gene: TRBV6-5
CDR3aa: CASSYSGGSEQFF
CDR3nt: TGTGCCAGCAGTTACTCGGGCGGGAGTGAGCAGTTCTTC

j_gene: TRBJ2-1
abundance: .
d_gene: .
v_gene: TRBV27
CDR3aa: CAIASRSSPNEQFF
CDR3nt: TGTGCCATAGCCTCTAGGAGCTCCCCCAATGAGCAGTTCTTC

j_gene: TRBJ2-5
abundance: .
d_gene: TRBD2
v_gene: TRBV4-1
CDR3aa: CASSQGPSGRAGETQYF
CDR3nt: TGCGCCAGCAGCCAAGGTCCTAGCGGGAGGGCCGGAGAGACCCAGTACTTC

j_gene: TRBJ1-2
abundance: .
d_gene: TRBD1
v_gene: TRBV7-6
CDR3aa: CASSPGTGHGYTF
CDR3nt: TGTGCCAGCAGCCCAGGGACAGGGCATGGCTACACCTTC

j_gene: TRBJ2-2
abundance: .
d_gene: .
v_gene: TRBV27
CDR3aa: CASGSGLNTGELFF
CDR3nt: TGTGCCAGCGGCTCCGGGCTCAACACCGGGGAGCTGTTTTTT

j_gene: TRBJ1-3
abundance: .
d_gene: .
v_gene: TRBV27
CDR3aa: CASSSLTVRGDSGNTIYF
CDR3nt: TGTGCCAGCAGTTCATTAACCGTCAGGGGAGATTCTGGAAACACCATATATTTT

j_gene: TRBJ1-4
abundance: .
d_gene: .
v_gene: TRBV6-6
CDR3aa: CASKISRGENEKLFF
CDR3nt: TGTGCCAGCAAAATATCCAGGGGAGAGAATGAAAAACTGTTTTTT

j_gene: TRBJ1-2
abundance: .
d_gene: .
v_gene: TRBV27
CDR3aa: CASSLIKVEGPAGYTF
CDR3nt: TGTGCCAGCAGTTTGATTAAGGTGGAGGGCCCAGCCGGCTACACCTTC

j_gene: TRBJ1-2
abundance: few
d_gene: .
v_gene: TRBV29-1
CDR3aa: CSVGNYGYTF
CDR3nt: TGCAGCGTTGGGAATTATGGCTACACCTTC

j_gene: TRBJ1-6
abundance: .
d_gene: .
v_gene: TRBV30
CDR3aa: CAWSMTGPNSPLHF
CDR3nt: TGTGCCTGGAGTATGACGGGACCCAATTCACCCCTCCACTTT

j_gene: TRBJ2-5
abundance: .
d_gene: .
v_gene: TRBV5-6
CDR3aa: CASSSKTRSETQYF
CDR3nt: TGTGCCAGCAGCTCCAAGACTAGGTCGGAGACCCAGTACTTC

j_gene: TRBJ1-2
abundance: .
d_gene: .
v_gene: TRBV7-2
CDR3aa: CASTANQYYGYTF
CDR3nt: TGTGCCAGCACCGCCAATCAGTACTATGGCTACACCTTC

j_gene: TRBJ2-7
abundance: .
d_gene: TRBD2
v_gene: TRBV7-6
CDR3aa: CASSLGISGRKEGYEQYF
CDR3nt: TGTGCCAGCAGCCTAGGCATTAGCGGGAGAAAGGAGGGCTACGAGCAGTACTTC

j_gene: TRBJ2-1
abundance: .
d_gene: .
v_gene: TRBV9
CDR3aa: CASSVATHEQFF
CDR3nt: TGTGCCAGCAGCGTAGCTACCCATGAGCAGTTCTTC

j_gene: TRBJ2-5
abundance: .
d_gene: TRBD2
v_gene: TRBV7-8
CDR3aa: CASSWGLAGARLQETQYF
CDR3nt: TGTGCCAGCAGCTGGGGACTAGCGGGAGCCCGCCTGCAAGAGACCCAGTACTTC

j_gene: TRBJ2-7
abundance: .
d_gene: TRBD1
v_gene: TRBV7-9
CDR3aa: CASSGRQGASYEQYF
CDR3nt: TGTGCCAGCAGCGGTCGTCAGGGGGCCTCCTACGAGCAGTACTTC

j_gene: TRBJ2-7
abundance: few
d_gene: TRBD1
v_gene: TRBV6-1
CDR3aa: CAATMDRGEQYF
CDR3nt: TGTGCCGCCACCATGGACAGGGGCGAGCAGTACTTC

j_gene: TRBJ2-1
abundance: .
d_gene: TRBD2
v_gene: TRBV19
CDR3aa: CASRYSGRIEQFF
CDR3nt: TGTGCCAGTAGATACAGCGGGAGGATAGAGCAGTTCTTC

j_gene: TRBJ2-1
abundance: .
d_gene: .
v_gene: TRBV4-1
CDR3aa: CASSQVGSGRANNEQFF
CDR3nt: TGCGCCAGCAGCCAAGTGGGTTCGGGGCGGGCCAACAATGAGCAGTTCTTC

j_gene: TRBJ2-7
abundance: .
d_gene: TRBD2
v_gene: TRBV11-2
CDR3aa: CASSLGLAGAGDEQYF
CDR3nt: TGTGCCAGCAGCTTAGGACTAGCGGGAGCCGGTGACGAGCAGTACTTC

j_gene: TRBJ2-6
abundance: once
d_gene: TRBD1
v_gene: TRBV19
CDR3aa: CASSDRQGSGANVLTF
CDR3nt: TGTGCCAGTAGTGATAGACAGGGCTCTGGGGCCAACGTCCTGACTTTC

j_gene: TRBJ2-7
abundance: .
d_gene: TRBD1
v_gene: TRBV4-1
CDR3aa: CASSQEDRAGGAYEQYF
CDR3nt: TGCGCCAGCAGCCAAGAGGATCGGGCAGGGGGAGCCTACGAGCAGTACTTC

j_gene: TRBJ2-7
abundance: .
d_gene: TRBD1
v_gene: TRBV27
CDR3aa: CASQQRQGTYEQYF
CDR3nt: TGTGCCAGCCAGCAAAGACAGGGTACCTACGAGCAGTACTTC

j_gene: TRBJ2-1
abundance: .
d_gene: .
v_gene: TRBV28
CDR3aa: CASRSTEGRDGPNEQFF
CDR3nt: TGTGCCAGCAGATCGACTGAAGGGAGAGATGGTCCCAATGAGCAGTTCTTC

j_gene: TRBJ2-2
abundance: .
d_gene: .
v_gene: TRBV7-8
CDR3aa: CASSLGHTAANTGELFF
CDR3nt: TGTGCCAGCAGCTTAGGCCATACAGCAGCGAACACCGGGGAGCTGTTTTTT

j_gene: TRBJ2-7
abundance: .
d_gene: TRBD2
v_gene: TRBV6-5
CDR3aa: CASSSAAGVAYEQYF
CDR3nt: TGTGCCAGCAGTTCTGCAGCGGGAGTAGCCTACGAGCAGTACTTC

j_gene: TRBJ2-7
abundance: .
d_gene: .
v_gene: TRBV27
CDR3aa: CASSWSGSPYEQYF
CDR3nt: TGTGCCAGCAGTTGGTCAGGGAGTCCCTACGAGCAGTACTTC

j_gene: TRBJ2-3
abundance: .
d_gene: .
v_gene: TRBV7-3
CDR3aa: CASSITSTDTQYF
CDR3nt: TGTGCCAGCAGCATAACTAGCACAGATACGCAGTATTTT

j_gene: TRBJ2-4
abundance: .
d_gene: .
v_gene: TRBV7-2
CDR3aa: CASSLYDWGVESIQYF
CDR3nt: TGTGCCAGCAGCTTATACGACTGGGGGGTCGAATCCATTCAGTACTTC

j_gene: TRBJ2-1
abundance: .
d_gene: .
v_gene: TRBV19
CDR3aa: CASSISYNEQFF
CDR3nt: TGTGCCAGTAGTATTTCCTACAATGAGCAGTTCTTC

j_gene: TRBJ1-2
abundance: .
d_gene: .
v_gene: TRBV9
CDR3aa: CASSVGRASGYTF
CDR3nt: TGTGCCAGCAGCGTGGGGAGGGCGAGTGGCTACACCTTC

j_gene: TRBJ1-2
abundance: .
d_gene: .
v_gene: TRBV11-2
CDR3aa: CASSLDPVQLLYGYTF
CDR3nt: TGTGCCAGCAGCTTAGACCCAGTGCAGTTACTCTATGGCTACACCTTC

j_gene: TRBJ1-2
abundance: .
d_gene: .
v_gene: TRBV27
CDR3aa: CASSFSRVAGYTF
CDR3nt: TGTGCCAGCAGTTTCTCCAGGGTGGCTGGCTACACCTTC

j_gene: TRBJ1-1
abundance: .
d_gene: .
v_gene: TRBV28
CDR3aa: CASSPTGVMNTEAFF
CDR3nt: TGTGCCAGCAGTCCGACGGGAGTAATGAACACTGAAGCTTTCTTT

j_gene: TRBJ1-5
abundance: .
d_gene: TRBD1
v_gene: TRBV4-1
CDR3aa: CASSHLDREGPGYGNQPQHF
CDR3nt: TGCGCCAGCAGCCACCTCGACAGGGAAGGTCCTGGTTACGGCAATCAGCCCCAGCATTTT

j_gene: TRBJ1-3
abundance: .
d_gene: TRBD1
v_gene: TRBV28
CDR3aa: CASSSGTEEHGNTIYF
CDR3nt: TGTGCCAGCAGCTCCGGGACAGAAGAGCATGGAAACACCATATATTTT

j_gene: TRBJ1-1
abundance: .
d_gene: .
v_gene: TRBV7-9
CDR3aa: CASSPDRSTEAFF
CDR3nt: TGTGCCAGCAGCCCCGACAGGTCCACTGAAGCTTTCTTT

j_gene: TRBJ1-1
abundance: .
d_gene: .
v_gene: TRBV7-9
CDR3aa: CAGGRQVKTEAFF
CDR3nt: TGTGCCGGTGGGAGACAGGTGAAGACTGAAGCTTTCTTT

j_gene: TRBJ2-7
abundance: .
d_gene: .
v_gene: TRBV4-2
CDR3aa: CASSQDWQQTGTSSSYEQYF
CDR3nt: TGTGCCAGCAGCCAAGATTGGCAACAAACCGGGACTTCGAGCTCCTACGAGCAGTACTTC

j_gene: TRBJ1-1
abundance: .
d_gene: TRBD1
v_gene: TRBV15
CDR3aa: CATSINRGFGTEAFF
CDR3nt: TGTGCCACCAGCATAAACAGGGGTTTTGGCACTGAAGCTTTCTTT

j_gene: TRBJ2-1
abundance: .
d_gene: TRBD2
v_gene: TRBV7-8
CDR3aa: CASSLTPSEREYNEQFF
CDR3nt: TGTGCCAGCAGCTTAACCCCCTCGGAGCGGGAATACAATGAGCAGTTCTTC

j_gene: TRBJ1-3
abundance: once
d_gene: .
v_gene: TRBV13
CDR3aa: CASSLRGSGNTIYF
CDR3nt: TGTGCCAGCAGCCTCAGGGGCTCTGGAAACACCATATATTTT

j_gene: TRBJ1-3
abundance: .
d_gene: .
v_gene: TRBV9
CDR3aa: CASSVVGAPGNTIYF
CDR3nt: TGTGCCAGCAGCGTAGTTGGGGCGCCGGGAAACACCATATATTTT

j_gene: TRBJ2-3
abundance: .
d_gene: TRBD2
v_gene: TRBV12-5
CDR3aa: CASGLGLAGADTQYF
CDR3nt: TGTGCTAGTGGTTTGGGGCTAGCGGGAGCAGATACGCAGTATTTT

j_gene: TRBJ2-3
abundance: .
d_gene: .
v_gene: TRBV29-1
CDR3aa: CSVEVWAPRGTDTQYF
CDR3nt: TGCAGCGTTGAAGTTTGGGCCCCAAGAGGGACAGATACGCAGTATTTT

j_gene: TRBJ2-2
abundance: .
d_gene: .
v_gene: TRBV27
CDR3aa: CASSLLTAGELFF
CDR3nt: TGTGCCAGCAGTTTATTAACCGCCGGGGAGCTGTTTTTT

j_gene: TRBJ2-7
abundance: .
d_gene: TRBD2
v_gene: TRBV15
CDR3aa: CATSRDDPGLVLYEQYF
CDR3nt: TGTGCCACCAGCAGAGATGACCCGGGACTAGTGCTATACGAGCAGTACTTC

j_gene: TRBJ2-7
abundance: .
d_gene: TRBD2
v_gene: TRBV28
CDR3aa: CASRQAGDDEQYF
CDR3nt: TGTGCCAGCAGGCAAGCGGGAGACGACGAGCAGTACTTC

j_gene: TRBJ1-2
abundance: .
d_gene: .
v_gene: TRBV10-3
CDR3aa: CAISVGGQDANYGYTF
CDR3nt: TGTGCCATCAGTGTGGGGGGCCAGGACGCTAACTATGGCTACACCTTC

j_gene: TRBJ2-2
abundance: .
d_gene: .
v_gene: TRBV18
CDR3aa: CASSPRAPNTGELFF
CDR3nt: TGTGCCAGCTCACCACGAGCCCCGAACACCGGGGAGCTGTTTTTT

j_gene: TRBJ2-1
abundance: .
d_gene: TRBD2
v_gene: TRBV27
CDR3aa: CASSWGLASYNEQFF
CDR3nt: TGTGCCAGCAGTTGGGGACTAGCGAGCTACAATGAGCAGTTCTTC

j_gene: TRBJ2-1
abundance: once
d_gene: .
v_gene: TRBV25-1
CDR3aa: CASVGQLYNEQFF
CDR3nt: TGTGCCAGCGTCGGGCAGTTATACAATGAGCAGTTCTTC